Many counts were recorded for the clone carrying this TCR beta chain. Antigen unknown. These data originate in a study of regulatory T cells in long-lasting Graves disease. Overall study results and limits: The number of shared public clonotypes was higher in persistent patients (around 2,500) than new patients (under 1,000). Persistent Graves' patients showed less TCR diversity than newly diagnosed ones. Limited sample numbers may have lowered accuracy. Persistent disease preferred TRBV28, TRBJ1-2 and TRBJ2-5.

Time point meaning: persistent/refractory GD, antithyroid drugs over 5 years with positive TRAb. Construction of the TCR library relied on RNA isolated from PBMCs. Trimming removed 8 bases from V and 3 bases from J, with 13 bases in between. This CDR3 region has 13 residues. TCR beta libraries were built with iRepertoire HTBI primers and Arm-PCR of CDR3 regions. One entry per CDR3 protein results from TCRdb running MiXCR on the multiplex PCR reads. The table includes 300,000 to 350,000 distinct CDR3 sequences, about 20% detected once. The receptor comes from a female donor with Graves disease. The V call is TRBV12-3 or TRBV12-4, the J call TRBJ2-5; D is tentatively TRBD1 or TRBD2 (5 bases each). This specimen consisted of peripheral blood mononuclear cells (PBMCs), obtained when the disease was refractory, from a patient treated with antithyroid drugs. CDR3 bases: TGTGCCAGCGTGAAGGGGACCGAAGAGACCCAGTACTTC. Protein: CASVKGTEETQYF.